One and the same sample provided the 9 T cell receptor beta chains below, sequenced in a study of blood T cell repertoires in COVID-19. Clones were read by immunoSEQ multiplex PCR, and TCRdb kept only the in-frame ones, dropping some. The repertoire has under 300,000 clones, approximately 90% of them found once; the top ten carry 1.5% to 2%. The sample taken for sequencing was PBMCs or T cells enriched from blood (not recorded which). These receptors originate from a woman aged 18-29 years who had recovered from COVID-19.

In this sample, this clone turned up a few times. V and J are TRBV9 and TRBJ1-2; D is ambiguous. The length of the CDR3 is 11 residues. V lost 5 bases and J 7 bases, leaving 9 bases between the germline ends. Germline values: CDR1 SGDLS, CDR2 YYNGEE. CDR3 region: CASSGSGGYTF. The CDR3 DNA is TGTGCCAGCAGTGGCTCAGGTGGCTACACCTTC.

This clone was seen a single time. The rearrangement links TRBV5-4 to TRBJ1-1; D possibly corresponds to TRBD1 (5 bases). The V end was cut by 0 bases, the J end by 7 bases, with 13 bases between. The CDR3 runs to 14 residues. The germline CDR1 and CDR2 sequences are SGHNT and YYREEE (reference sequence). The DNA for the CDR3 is TGTGCCAGCAGCTTGGAGGTAAACGGGGGTGAAGCTTTCTTT. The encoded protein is CASSLEVNGGEAFF.

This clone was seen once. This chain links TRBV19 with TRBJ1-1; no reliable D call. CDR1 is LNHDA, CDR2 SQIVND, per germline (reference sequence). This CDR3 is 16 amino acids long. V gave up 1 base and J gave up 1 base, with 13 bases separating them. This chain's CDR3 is CASSIGAHSWNTEAFF. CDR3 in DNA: TGTGCCAGTAGTATAGGTGCTCACTCATGGAACACTGAAGCTTTCTTT. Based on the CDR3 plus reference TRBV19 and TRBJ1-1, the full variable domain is DGGITQSPKYLFRKEGQNVTLSCEQNLNHDAMYWYRQDPGQGLRLIYYSQIVNDFQKGDIAEGYSVSREKKESFPLTVTSAQKNPTAFYLCASSIGAHSWNTEAFFGQGTRLTVV.

The CDR3 region is CASTSGFSYNEQFF. CDR3 in DNA: TGCGCCAGCACATCAGGGTTCTCCTACAATGAGCAGTTCTTC. This sequence joins TRBV4-3 and TRBJ2-1, with TRBD1 as a possible D gene (5 bases). The CDR3 is 14 amino acids. Germline values: CDR1 LGHNA, CDR2 YSLEER. The V and J ends lost 7 bases and 0 bases respectively, with 10 bases between them.

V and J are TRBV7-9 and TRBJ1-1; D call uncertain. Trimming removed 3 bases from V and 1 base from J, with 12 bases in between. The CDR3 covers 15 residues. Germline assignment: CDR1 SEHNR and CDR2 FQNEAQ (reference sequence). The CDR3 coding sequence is TGTGCCAGCAGCTTTGCGGGCGAGGCGAACACTGAAGCTTTCTTT. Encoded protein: CASSFAGEANTEAFF.

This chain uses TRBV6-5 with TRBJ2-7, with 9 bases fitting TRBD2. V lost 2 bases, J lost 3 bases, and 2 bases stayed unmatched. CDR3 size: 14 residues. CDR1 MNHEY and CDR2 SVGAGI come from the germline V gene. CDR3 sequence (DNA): TGTGCCAGCAGTTACGAGCGGGGGGACTACGAGCAGTACTTC. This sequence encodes CASSYERGDYEQYF.

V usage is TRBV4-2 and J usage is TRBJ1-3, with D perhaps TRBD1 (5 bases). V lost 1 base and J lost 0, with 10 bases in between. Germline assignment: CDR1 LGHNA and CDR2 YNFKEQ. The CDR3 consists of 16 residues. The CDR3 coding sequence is TGTGCCAGCAGCCAAGGGGACTCCCACTCTGGAAACACCATATATTTT. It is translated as CASSQGDSHSGNTIYF.

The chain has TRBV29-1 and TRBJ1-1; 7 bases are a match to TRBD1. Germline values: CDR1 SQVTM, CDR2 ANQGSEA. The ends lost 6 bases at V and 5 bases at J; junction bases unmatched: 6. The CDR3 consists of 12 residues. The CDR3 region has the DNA TGCAGCGTAAAAACAGGGGAGACTGAAGCTTTCTTT. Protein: CSVKTGETEAFF. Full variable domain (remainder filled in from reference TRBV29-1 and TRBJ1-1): SAVISQKPSRDICQRGTSLTIQCQVDSQVTMMFWYRQQPGQSLTLIATANQGSEATYESGFVIDKFPISRPNLTFSTLTVSNMSPEDSSIYLCSVKTGETEAFFGQGTRLTVV.

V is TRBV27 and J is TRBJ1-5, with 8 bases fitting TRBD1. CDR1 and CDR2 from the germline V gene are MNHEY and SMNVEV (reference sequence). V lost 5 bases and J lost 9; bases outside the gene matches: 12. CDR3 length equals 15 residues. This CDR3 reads CASSNTGGSGGPQHF. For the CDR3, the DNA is TGTGCCAGCAGTAATACAGGGGGGTCGGGAGGGCCCCAGCATTTT.